One sample yielded the 32 T cell receptor beta chains listed below, sequenced in a study of control samples from healthy donors and cancer patients. Method: immunoSEQ multiplex PCR; TCRdb's copy keeps in-frame clones and lacks some. The sample records 120,000 or so clones, more than 85% being singletons. The sample comprised PBMCs. These receptors all come from a man aged 50 or older with head and neck cancer.

This clone was picked up one time. The rearrangement uses TRBV18 and TRBJ2-7; a possible D gene is TRBD1 (5 bases). The CDR3 loop spans 12 amino acids. The ends were cut back, 4 bases at V and 9 bases at J, with 13 bases in the middle. The germline V gene encodes CDR1 KGHSH and CDR2 LQKENI. For the CDR3, the DNA is TGTGCCAGCTCACGGTCCCAGGGTTCGCAGTACTTC. Its protein product is CASSRSQGSQYF.

This clone appeared a single time. The chain carries TRBV13 and TRBJ2-1; 15 bases line up with TRBD2. Germline V gives CDR1 PRHDT, CDR2 FYEKMQ (reference sequence). V dropped 7 bases and J dropped 4; count of bases not matched to a gene: 8. CDR3 size: 17 residues. In nucleotides, the CDR3 is TGTGCCAGCACCTCCGGGACTAGCGGGGGGCTATACAATGAGCAGTTCTTC. This translates into CASTSGTSGGLYNEQFF.

V gene TRBV7-2 combines with J gene TRBJ2-1; D might be TRBD2 (6 bases). V lost 5 bases and J lost 5, with 22 bases in between. The CDR3 covers 17 residues. The germline gives CDR1 SGHTA, CDR2 FQGNSA. The CDR3 protein is CASSPTGASGRNNEQFF. The CDR3 nucleotides read TGTGCCAGCAGCCCTACCGGGGCGAGCGGGCGAAACAATGAGCAGTTCTTC.

V is TRBV7-2 and J is TRBJ2-1; D possibly corresponds to TRBD2 (7 bases). V was clipped by 3 bases and J by 7 bases, with 16 bases between them. The CDR3 is 15 amino acids. Germline V CDR1 and CDR2: SGHTA, FQGNSA. Here the CDR3 DNA reads TGTGCCAGCAGCTTGTGGCGGGGGCAAGGGAATGAGCAGTTCTTC. It yields the protein CASSLWRGQGNEQFF.

This clone was recorded once. The rearrangement joins TRBV7-8 to TRBJ2-1; D might be TRBD2 (5 bases). In germline, CDR1 is SGHVS, CDR2 FQNEAQ. The CDR3 extends over 17 amino acids. The V end lost 7 bases, the J end lost 4 bases, and 23 bases lay between the germline ends. The CDR3 sequence is CASTIGPTGINYNEQFF. CDR3 nucleotides: TGTGCCAGCACCATAGGCCCGACCGGGATAAATTACAATGAGCAGTTCTTC.

In its sample, this clone was seen once. J is TRBJ2-7 and V is TRBV7-8; possibly TRBD1 for D (5 bases). Trimming removed 11 bases from V and 6 bases from J, with 20 bases in between. Germline V gene data show CDR1 as SGHVS and CDR2 as FQNEAQ. The CDR3 is 13 amino acids. Here the CDR3 reads CAVLLQGGGEQYF. In nucleotides, the CDR3 is TGTGCCGTCTTATTGCAGGGCGGTGGCGAGCAGTACTTC.

This rearrangement joins TRBV11-2 to TRBJ1-2; D may be TRBD1 (6 bases). CDR1 and CDR2 from the germline V gene are SGHAT and FQNNGV. The CDR3 runs to 15 residues. V was clipped by 4 bases and J by 0 bases, with 12 bases between them. The CDR3 sequence: CASSSAGTTNYGYTF. The CDR3 nucleotides are TGTGCCAGCAGCTCAGCCGGGACAACTAACTATGGCTACACCTTC.

There are a few counts of this clone. V and J are TRBV6-4 and TRBJ1-1; D unresolved. This CDR3 is 13 amino acids long. CDR1 and CDR2 (germline): MRHNA, SNTAGT. With 6 bases removed from V and 1 base from J, the gap between germline ends came to 9 bases. The CDR3 protein is CASSVDGNTEAFF. The DNA of the CDR3 is TGTGCCAGCAGCGTGGACGGGAACACTGAAGCTTTCTTT.

This clone was detected only once. This chain links TRBV24-1 with TRBJ2-2, with a possible D match to TRBD1 (6 bases). Germline CDR1 reads KGHDR; CDR2 reads SFDVKD. The V and J ends lost 3 bases and 7 bases respectively, with 11 bases between them. CDR3 length: 14 amino acids. The CDR3 nucleotides are TGTGCCACCAGTGATGCAGGGGTTATCGGGGAGCTGTTTTTT. Translated: CATSDAGVIGELFF.

The chain recombines TRBV2 with TRBJ1-4; no reliable D call. V lost 5 bases, J lost 3 bases, and 13 bases lay in between. The germline CDR1 and CDR2 sequences are SNHLY and FYNNEI. The CDR3 contains 15 residues. The DNA of the CDR3 is TGTGCCAGCAGTCATGAACAGCTATCTAATGAAAAACTGTTTTTT. It yields the protein CASSHEQLSNEKLFF. The full variable domain, with the rest looked up from reference TRBV2 and TRBJ1-4, is EPEVTQTPSHQVTQMGQEVILRCVPISNHLYFYWYRQILGQKVEFLVSFYNNEISEKSEIFDDQFSVERPDGSNFTLKIRSTKLEDSAMYFCASSHEQLSNEKLFFGSGTQLSVL.

The V gene is TRBV2, the J gene TRBJ2-7, with TRBD2 matching over 7 bases. Germline CDR1 SNHLY, CDR2 FYNNEI. The V and J ends lost 6 bases and 2 bases, in that order; junction bases with no gene match: 1. The CDR3 is 12 residues long. The CDR3 is CASRGGAYEQYF. The CDR3 DNA reads as TGTGCCAGCAGGGGAGGGGCCTACGAGCAGTACTTC.

The rearrangement joins TRBV5-1 to TRBJ2-3; 13 bases map to TRBD2. CDR3 size: 18 residues. V shed 4 bases, J shed 2 bases, and the junction held 10 bases outside the gene matches. CDR1 and CDR2 (germline): SGHRS, YFSETQ. In nucleotides, the CDR3 is TGCGCCAGCAGCCCCGCCCGACTAGCGGGGGGACCCACAGATACGCAGTATTTT. Translating gives CASSPARLAGGPTDTQYF.

The genes are TRBV3-1 (or the pseudogene TRBV3-2) and TRBJ2-1; no firm D call. Germline-derived CDR1 and CDR2 are LGHDT and YNNKEL (reference sequence). The CDR3 totals 14 residues. V was pared by 6 bases and J by 8 bases, with 17 bases between. The CDR3 coding sequence is TGTGCCAGCAGACCTAAGGGCCTAACTCATGAGCAGTTCTTC. This translates into CASRPKGLTHEQFF.

Remarks on this clone: The sample carries other DNA sequences with the same CDR3. The chain couples TRBV19 to TRBJ2-3, with 8 positions matching TRBD2. The CDR3 contains 15 residues. Germline values: CDR1 LNHDA, CDR2 SQIVND (reference sequence). V lost 3 bases and J lost 6; bases outside the gene matches: 8. CDR3 sequence reads: CASSIGAGGRDTQYF. CDR3 coding DNA: TGTGCCAGTAGTATCGGCGCGGGGGGACGGGATACGCAGTATTTT.

Comments on this clone: The junction shows a germline mismatch at one end, possibly a read error. The sample holds other DNA sequences that translate to the same CDR3. The chain is built from TRBV4-1 and TRBJ1-4; D may be TRBD1 (6 bases). This CDR3 contains 17 residues. Germline CDR1 MGHRA, CDR2 YSYEKL. The CDR3 is CASSQAAGVGANEKLFF. In DNA, the CDR3 is TGCGCCAGCAGCCAGGCGGCAGGGGTGGGGGCTAATGAAAAATTGTTTTTT.

The chain employs TRBV5-6 and TRBJ1-2; D is unresolved. Trimming removed 0 bases at V and 3 bases at J, with 12 bases between. The CDR3 is made up of 15 amino acids. Germline CDR1 and CDR2: SGHDT and YYEEEE. Here the CDR3 reads CASSLVGREDYGYTF. The CDR3 DNA reads TGTGCCAGCAGCTTGGTGGGAAGGGAGGACTATGGCTACACCTTC.

The table lists this clone with a count of one. This chain connects TRBV3-1 (or the pseudogene TRBV3-2) to TRBJ2-7, with a weak D call TRBD2 (6 bases). CDR1 LGHDT and CDR2 YNNKEL come from the germline V gene (reference sequence). The CDR3 runs 12 residues. Trimming pared 3 bases from V and 4 bases from J, leaving 7 bases between. The CDR3 DNA follows: TGTGCCAGCAGCCAGGGAGGATACGAGCAGTACTTC. It encodes CASSQGGYEQYF.

This chain links TRBV11-2 with TRBJ2-7; weak D call: TRBD2 (5 bases). CDR1 is SGHAT and CDR2 is FQNNGV in the germline V gene. The V gene lost 5 bases and the J gene lost 3 bases, with 17 bases spanning the gap. The CDR3 consists of 15 residues. The CDR3 is CASSRLEGRIYEQYF. The CDR3 coding sequence is TGTGCCAGCAGCCGCCTCGAGGGCAGGATCTACGAGCAGTACTTC.

The chain combines TRBV10-1 with TRBJ2-7; TRBD1 agrees at 7 bases. Trimming cost V 10 bases and J 3 bases; bases outside gene matches: 6. The germline CDR1 and CDR2 sequences are WNHNN and SYGVQD (reference sequence). There are 12 residues in the CDR3. CDR3 loop: CAKPGQNYEQYF. In DNA form, the CDR3 reads TGCGCCAAACCGGGACAGAACTACGAGCAGTACTTC.

The rearrangement joins TRBV21-1 to TRBJ1-6. TRBV21-1 is deemed a pseudogene. The CDR3 runs to 14 residues. The chain's CDR3 is CASSEREGNSPLHF. Here the CDR3 DNA reads TGTGCCAGCAGCGAAAGGGAGGGAAATTCACCCCTCCACTTT.

V usage is TRBV15 and J usage is TRBJ1-1; D remains unclear. This CDR3 region has 13 residues. Trimming stripped 5 bases from V and 5 bases from J, with 12 bases between. Germline V gene lookup returns CDR1 LNHNV and CDR2 YYDKDF (reference sequence). The CDR3 DNA follows: TGTGCCACCAGCGAGGGCTGGGGAACTGAAGCTTTCTTT. This translates into CATSEGWGTEAFF.

CDR3 DNA sequence: TGTGCCAGCAGCGAGGGGGCCTTGAACACTGAAGCTTTCTTT. Protein sequence: CASSEGALNTEAFF. V and J are TRBV6-2 or TRBV6-3 and TRBJ1-1, with 7 bases aligning to TRBD1. This CDR3 comprises 14 residues. Germline-derived CDR1 and CDR2 are MNHEY and SVGEGT. V trimming: 6 bases; J trimming: 0 bases; junction bases outside the gene matches: 4.

V and J are TRBV6-5 and TRBJ2-1; D remains unclear. Germline values: CDR1 MNHEY, CDR2 SVGAGI. The germline V and J ends were trimmed by 5 bases and 8 bases, with 13 bases remaining between them. The CDR3 runs to 13 residues. CDR3 in DNA: TGTGCCAGCAGTACCCTTCTCCGCGATGAGCAGTTCTTC. Translating gives CASSTLLRDEQFF.

The chain employs TRBV5-1 and TRBJ2-1; D is possibly TRBD1 or TRBD2 (5 bases each). The CDR3 is 14 residues long. Trimming shortened V by 0 bases and J by 3 bases, and 7 bases separated the two germline ends. Germline loops: CDR1 SGHRS, CDR2 YFSETQ. The CDR3 DNA is TGCGCCAGCAGCTTGGGGGGGATCTACAATGAGCAGTTCTTC. Its protein is CASSLGGIYNEQFF.

The J gene is TRBJ1-1, the V gene TRBV19, with D perhaps TRBD1 (5 bases). V shed 5 bases and J shed 5 bases, with 12 bases lying between them. The CDR3 length is 13 residues. CDR1 and CDR2 (germline): LNHDA, SQIVND (reference sequence). DNA for the CDR3: TGTGCCAGTAGTGCCGGTGGGGGGACTGAAGCTTTCTTT. Translated, it gives CASSAGGGTEAFF.

The chain couples TRBV20-1 to TRBJ1-1, with D unclear. The CDR3 sequence is 10 residues long. Trimming took 3 bases from V and 11 from J, leaving 10 bases between them. Germline-derived CDR1 and CDR2 are DFQATT and SNEGSKA (reference sequence). The CDR3 sequence: CSASRPRAFF. CDR3 DNA: TGCAGTGCTAGTCGTCCCCGCGCTTTCTTT.

The CDR3 spells CASRGNANSPLHF. CDR3 sequence (DNA): TGTGCCAGCAGAGGGAACGCAAATTCACCCCTCCACTTT. The chain has TRBV7-9 and TRBJ1-6; D gene unclear. The CDR3 extends over 13 amino acids. The ends were cut back, 6 bases at V and 7 bases at J, with 10 bases in the middle. Looked up from germline, CDR1 is SEHNR and CDR2 is FQNEAQ (reference sequence).

The CDR3 DNA reads as TGTGCCAGCAACCCTAACAGGACAGGGGATGAAAAACTGTTTTTT. Amino acid sequence: CASNPNRTGDEKLFF. The chain uses TRBV9 and TRBJ1-4; 9 nucleotides align to TRBD1. This CDR3 comprises 15 residues. CDR1 is SGDLS, CDR2 YYNGEE, per germline. V shed 6 bases, J shed 6 bases, and the junction held 9 bases outside the gene matches.

The gene calls are TRBV19 and TRBJ1-2; TRBD1 matches 9 bases. This CDR3 has 15 amino acids. The germline CDR1 and CDR2 sequences are LNHDA and SQIVND (reference sequence). Unmatched junction bases numbered 5, after V lost 4 bases and J lost 2 bases. This chain's CDR3 is CASSTPGTGNYGYTF. DNA of the CDR3: TGTGCCAGTAGTACCCCGGGGACAGGGAACTATGGCTACACCTTC.

This chain uses TRBV9 with TRBJ1-2, with a possible D match to TRBD1 (5 bases). Trimming cost V 1 base and J 5 bases, with 9 bases left between them. This CDR3 has 13 amino acids. CDR1 is SGDLS, CDR2 YYNGEE, per germline. CDR3 sequence (DNA): TGTGCCAGCAGCGTATATCAGGGTTATGGCTACACCTTC. Its translation: CASSVYQGYGYTF.

V usage is TRBV7-2 and J usage is TRBJ2-3; D gene uncertain. The germline V gene encodes CDR1 SGHTA and CDR2 FQGNSA. This CDR3 has 12 residues. The V gene lost 2 bases and the J gene lost 5 bases, with 5 bases spanning the gap. The CDR3 DNA sequence: TGTGCCAGCAGCTTAATCAGAGATACGCAGTATTTT. This translates into CASSLIRDTQYF.

The chain is built from TRBV2 and TRBJ2-7; 7 bases map to TRBD1. V shed 9 bases and J 5 bases; nucleotides not matched to a gene: 7. CDR1 SNHLY and CDR2 FYNNEI come from the germline V gene. The CDR3 is 12 amino acids. This CDR3 reads CASSQGVNEQYF. Here the CDR3 DNA reads TGTGCCAGTTCGCAGGGGGTGAACGAGCAGTACTTC.